The rows below give T cell receptor beta chains drawn from one sample of a study of cytomegalovirus exposure and HLA in healthy donors. Clones were sequenced by immunoSEQ multiplex PCR, and TCRdb holds only the in-frame ones, with some missing. The table records about 120,000 clones, 80% of them present only once. The sample taken for sequencing was PBMCs. Receptor source: a young man in good health and CMV-seropositive. The CDR3 runs from the conserved cysteine through the conserved F or W.

CASSLDLAGAPSTQYF	TRBV5-1	TRBJ2-3	16
CASSFGWQGAPRELFF	TRBV28	TRBJ2-2	16
CASLGTGTEKLFF	TRBV19	TRBJ1-4	13
CASSFRDIPTNEKLFF	TRBV11-3	TRBJ1-4	16
CASSTNRGDTDTQYF	TRBV5-1	TRBJ2-3	15
CASSYSKGHQEHF	TRBV6-6	TRBJ2-3	13
CASSEHNQPQHF	TRBV6-1	TRBJ1-5	12
CASSLRGVTGELFF	TRBV7-3	TRBJ2-2	14
CAISEAGGRETQYF	TRBV10-3	TRBJ2-5	14
CASSETSGGPDTQYF	TRBV6-1	TRBJ2-3	15
CASSATVTGGATEAFF	TRBV6-1	TRBJ1-1	16
CSVGTDSYEQYF	TRBV29-1	TRBJ2-7	12
CASSLGQNTGELFF	TRBV5-6	TRBJ2-2	14
CASSQVTINQEQFF	TRBV4-1	TRBJ2-1	14
CASSEYAGKGYTF	TRBV6-1	TRBJ1-2	13
CASSTVSEAFF	TRBV11-2	TRBJ1-1	11
CASSPFPGGSYEQYF	TRBV7-9	TRBJ2-7	15
CASGLVQDRGNTEAFF	TRBV12-5	TRBJ1-1	16
CASSHLGAGEVDTQYF	TRBV6-7	TRBJ2-3	16
CASTPLSRGLDQPQHF	TRBV19	TRBJ1-5	16
CASRLAGETGTLYEQYF	TRBV12-2	TRBJ2-7	17
CASSPGGNTEAFF	TRBV11-2	TRBJ1-1	13
CASSIGLLGNTIYF	TRBV19	TRBJ1-3	14
CASSSRLAGKSSYEQYF	TRBV7-9	TRBJ2-7	17
CASSSRFGGREQYF	TRBV6-1	TRBJ2-7	14
CASSLGGDPYEQYF	TRBV28	-	14
CASSIDYSGPAYNQPQHF	TRBV19	TRBJ1-5	18
CAWSVLAETGEQYF	TRBV30	TRBJ2-7	14
CASGPYLRNTIYF	TRBV6-5	TRBJ1-3	13
CASSPQVPTGLSLWETQYF	TRBV4-1	TRBJ2-5	19
CASSQGQLETQYF	TRBV4-1	TRBJ2-5	13
CASSRRTGMEHTEAFF	TRBV11-3	TRBJ1-1	16
CASSPGLAAYEQYF	TRBV6-1	TRBJ2-7	14
CATSRGQGAYEQYF	TRBV15	TRBJ2-7	14
CASRPSQGTGELFF	TRBV6-5	TRBJ2-2	14
CSVGDSVPNQPQHF	TRBV29-1	TRBJ1-5	14
CASDKGQGAEAFF	TRBV2	TRBJ1-1	13
CSVDEAQGGYGYTF	TRBV29-1	TRBJ1-2	14
CASKEGPDTQYF	TRBV2	TRBJ2-3	12
CASSSSGGNYNEQFF	TRBV5-1	TRBJ2-1	15
CASSVEGLVDEQFF	TRBV9	TRBJ2-1	14
CASGTGGSAKYF	TRBV4-2	TRBJ2-7	12
CASSAYRGGTDTQYF	TRBV6-1	TRBJ2-3	15
CASSPTAGGTEAFF	TRBV18	TRBJ1-1	14
CSARQKETQYF	TRBV20-1	TRBJ2-5	11
CASSDGQGSGANVLTF	TRBV10-1	TRBJ2-6	16
CASSLKAGGFQTQYF	TRBV7-2	TRBJ2-5	15
CATLAGTGQETQYF	TRBV2	TRBJ2-5	14
CAWSVLGVRETQYF	TRBV30	TRBJ2-5	14
CASRTGTENEQFF	TRBV5-4	TRBJ2-1	13
CASSTTPGQGNYGYTF	TRBV5-1	TRBJ1-2	16
CASSYSTTVYGYTF	TRBV6-6	TRBJ1-2	14
CASSTNRANSPLHF	TRBV9	TRBJ1-6	14
CASSSKGQGRQPQHF	TRBV28	TRBJ1-5	15
CASSYSGLNQPQHF	TRBV5-6	TRBJ1-5	14
CASSPRQGGSTDTQYF	TRBV5-1	TRBJ2-3	16
CASSSVAGRTYEQYF	TRBV28	TRBJ2-7	15